The rows below give T cell receptor beta chains drawn from one sample of a study of blood T cell repertoires in COVID-19. Some clones are missing from TCRdb's copy, which holds only in-frame ones; the method was immunoSEQ multiplex PCR. The repertoire holds 300,000 to 400,000 clones, more than 70% seen once, with approximately 7.8% in the top ten. The sequencing input was peripheral blood. These receptors all stem from a woman in her fifties or sixties who had recovered from COVID-19. CDR3s include the opening cysteine and the closing phenylalanine or tryptophan. The D gene is left open where the match is weak.

CASRRDSQETQYF,TGTGCCAGCAGAAGGGACAGCCAAGAGACCCAGTACTTC,TRBV12-3/TRBV12-4,TRBD1,TRBJ2-5
CASTHRPTSGTGDTQYF,TGCGCCAGCACCCACCGCCCGACTAGCGGGACGGGAGATACGCAGTATTTT,TRBV5-1,TRBD2,TRBJ2-3
CASSSGRNTGELFF,TGTGCCAGCAGTAGCGGGAGGAACACCGGGGAGCTGTTTTTT,TRBV9,TRBD2,TRBJ2-2
CASARDRYSGELFF,TGTGCCAGCGCCCGGGACAGGTATAGCGGGGAGCTGTTTTTT,TRBV2,TRBD1,TRBJ2-2
CASYRTSGQETQYF,TGTGCCTCCTATCGGACTAGCGGACAAGAGACCCAGTACTTC,TRBV28,TRBD2,TRBJ2-5
CASSHGGTGEDGYTF,TGTGCCAGCAGCCACGGGGGGACAGGGGAAGATGGCTACACCTTC,TRBV21-1,-,TRBJ1-2
CASSLGFSRLAGVETQYF,TGCGCCAGCAGCTTGGGTTTTTCCCGACTAGCGGGAGTTGAGACCCAGTACTTC,TRBV5-1,TRBD2,TRBJ2-5
CASSRPGGQETQYF,TGTGCCAGCAGCCGCCCCGGGGGCCAAGAGACCCAGTACTTC,TRBV5-4,-,TRBJ2-5
CASSEGLAGGYEQFF,TGTGCCAGCAGTGAAGGGTTAGCGGGGGGATATGAGCAGTTCTTC,TRBV2,TRBD2,TRBJ2-1
CAISALTDTQYF,TGTGCCATCAGTGCCCTCACAGATACGCAGTATTTT,TRBV10-3,-,TRBJ2-3
CASSLGSESYNEQFF,TGTGCCAGCAGTTTAGGGTCGGAGTCCTACAATGAGCAGTTCTTC,TRBV27,-,TRBJ2-1
CAWSVLAGATGELFF,TGTGCCTGGAGTGTACTAGCGGGGGCCACGGGGGAGCTGTTTTTT,TRBV30,TRBD2,TRBJ2-2
CASSQEKGLETQYF,TGCGCCAGCAGCCAAGAAAAGGGGTTAGAGACCCAGTACTTC,TRBV4-1,-,TRBJ2-5
CASSITSGSSYEQYF,TGTGCCAGTAGTATAACTAGCGGGAGCTCCTACGAGCAGTACTTC,TRBV19,TRBD2,TRBJ2-7